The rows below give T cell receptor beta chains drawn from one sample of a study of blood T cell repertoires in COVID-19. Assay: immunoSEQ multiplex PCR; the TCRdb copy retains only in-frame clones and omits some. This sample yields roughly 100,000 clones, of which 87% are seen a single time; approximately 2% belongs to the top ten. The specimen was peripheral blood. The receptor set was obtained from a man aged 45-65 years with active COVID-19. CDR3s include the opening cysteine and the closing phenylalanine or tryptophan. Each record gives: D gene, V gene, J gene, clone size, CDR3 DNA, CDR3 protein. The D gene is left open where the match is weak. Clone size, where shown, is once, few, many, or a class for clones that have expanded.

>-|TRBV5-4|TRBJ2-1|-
TGTGCCAGCAGCCTTAAGGCGGGGCCCAATGAGCAGTTCTTC
CASSLKAGPNEQFF
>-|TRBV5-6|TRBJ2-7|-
TGTGCCAGCAGCTTGACAGTCGGGGGTCGGGAGCAGTACTTC
CASSLTVGGREQYF
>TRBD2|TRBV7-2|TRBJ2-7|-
TGTGCCAGCAGCTTTCGCGGGGGGGCTGACGAGCAGTACTTC
CASSFRGGADEQYF
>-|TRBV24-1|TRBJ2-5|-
TGTGCCACCAGTGATTTCACGGAGGGTCGAGAGACCCAGTACTTC
CATSDFTEGRETQYF
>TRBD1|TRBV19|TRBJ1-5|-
TGTGCCAGTAGTTGGGGACAGGGCAATCAGCCCCAGCATTTT
CASSWGQGNQPQHF
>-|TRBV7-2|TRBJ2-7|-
TGTGCCAGCAGCTTTGACCGACAGTACTACGAGCAGTACTTC
CASSFDRQYYEQYF
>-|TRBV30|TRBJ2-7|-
TGTGCCTGGAGTGTCGGCTCCTACGAGCAGTACTTC
CAWSVGSYEQYF
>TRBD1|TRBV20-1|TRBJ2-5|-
TGCAGTGCTCAGACAGGGGAGACCCAGTACTTC
CSAQTGETQYF
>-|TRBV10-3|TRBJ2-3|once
TGTGCCATCGCTCCGGGGAGCACAGATACGCAGTATTTT
CAIAPGSTDTQYF
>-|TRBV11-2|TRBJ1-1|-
TGTGCCAGCAGCTTAGGTTGGGCAGCGAACACTGAAGCTTTCTTT
CASSLGWAANTEAFF
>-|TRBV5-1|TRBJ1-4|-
TGCGCGGGGGGTAATGAAAAACTGTTTTTT
CAGGNEKLFF